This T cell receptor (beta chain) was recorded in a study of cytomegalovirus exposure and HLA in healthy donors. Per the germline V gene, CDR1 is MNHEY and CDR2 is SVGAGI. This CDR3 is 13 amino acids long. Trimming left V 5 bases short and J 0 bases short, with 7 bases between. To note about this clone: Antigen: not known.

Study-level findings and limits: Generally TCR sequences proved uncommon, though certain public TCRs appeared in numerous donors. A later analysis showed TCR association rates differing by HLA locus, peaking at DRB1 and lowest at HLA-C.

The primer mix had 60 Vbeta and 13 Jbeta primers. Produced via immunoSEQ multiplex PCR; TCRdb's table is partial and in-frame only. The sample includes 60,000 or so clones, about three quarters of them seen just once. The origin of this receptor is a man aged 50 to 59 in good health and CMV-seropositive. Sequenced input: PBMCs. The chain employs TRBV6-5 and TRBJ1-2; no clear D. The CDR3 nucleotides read TGTGCCAGCAGTAACCAGGCTAACTATGGCTACACCTTC. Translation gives CASSNQANYGYTF.